Each of the 23 T cell receptor beta chains below was sequenced from the same sample in a study of blood T cells in healthy people across ages. Primed by a sample-barcoded 5' primer and a J-beta primer mix, a second PCR proceeded for about 7 to 11 cycles. TCRdb re-derived calls from the 5' RACE reads in MiXCR, one entry per CDR3 protein. This sample has 550,000 to 700,000 distinct CDR3 sequences, with about 26% found just once. Input material: blood. These receptors all come from a woman aged 70-85 years in good health.

This clonotype has more than one count but fewer than ten. The chain links TRBV23-1 to TRBJ2-7; 7 bases align to TRBD1. TRBV23-1 is an ORF, and what it does is uncertain. CDR3 size: 16 residues. The trim removed 4 bases at V and 3 bases at J, leaving 12 bases unmatched. The CDR3 DNA follows: TGCGCCAGCAGTCTCTTGGGCCGACAGGGAAACTACGAGCAGTACTTC. Encoded protein: CASSLLGRQGNYEQYF.

To note about this clonotype: A read error may account for a junction end that differs from germline. The chain has TRBV11-3 and TRBJ1-2, with no clear D. Germline V gene data show CDR1 as SGHNT and CDR2 as YENEEA. The CDR3 covers 13 residues. CDR3 in amino acids: CASSSTSYYGYTF. The DNA for the CDR3 is TGTGCCAGCAGCTCGACGAGTTACTACGGCTACACCTTC.

The chain carries TRBV6-1 and TRBJ2-4, with 9 bases that match TRBD1. V shed 6 bases and J 10 bases; nucleotides not matched to a gene: 7. The CDR3 consists of 13 residues. Germline loops: CDR1 MNHNS, CDR2 SASEGT. DNA for the CDR3: TGTGCCAGCAGACCGGGACAGGGTGGGATTCAGTACTTC. Translation gives CASRPGQGGIQYF.

The chain has TRBV20-1 and TRBJ1-1; weak D call: TRBD1 (6 bases). The CDR3 spans 16 residues. From germline, CDR1 is DFQATT and CDR2 SNEGSKA (reference sequence). V lost 1 base to trimming and J lost 2 bases, with 17 bases between them. The CDR3, as DNA: TGCAGTGCTAGAGTGTTTACCGGGGGGCATAACACTGAAGCTTTCTTT. This translates into CSARVFTGGHNTEAFF.

V gene TRBV5-1 combines with J gene TRBJ1-2, with TRBD1 matching 7 bases. The CDR3 is 14 amino acids. The germline V gene encodes CDR1 SGHRS and CDR2 YFSETQ. The V gene end was trimmed by 0 bases and the J gene end by 7 bases; junction bases not matched to a gene: 6. For the CDR3, the DNA is TGCGCCAGCAGCTTGGAAGGGACAGATATTGGCTACACCTTC. Translation: CASSLEGTDIGYTF.

The V gene is TRBV2, the J gene TRBJ2-5, with 9 bases that match TRBD1. Germline V lookup: CDR1 SNHLY, CDR2 FYNNEI. The CDR3 covers 15 residues. V dropped 5 bases and J dropped 10; count of bases not matched to a gene: 14. CDR3 coding DNA: TGTGCCAGCAGTTCCGAGGGACAGGGTATTAATGTCCAGTACTTC. Amino acids: CASSSEGQGINVQYF.

This clonotype was detected a few times. The chain uses TRBV11-2 and TRBJ2-1; TRBD2 agrees at 10 bases. V dropped 2 bases and J dropped 3; count of bases not matched to a gene: 4. The germline V gene has CDR1 SGHAT and CDR2 FQNNGV. The CDR3 runs to 16 residues. The CDR3 sequence is CASSLRSGGIYNEQFF. The CDR3 DNA sequence: TGTGCCAGCAGCTTACGTAGCGGGGGGATCTACAATGAGCAGTTCTTC.

This clonotype was seen more than once but under ten times. A read error may account for a junction end that differs from germline. The chain employs TRBV11-2 and TRBJ2-7, with a possible D match to TRBD1 (5 bases). Looked up from germline, CDR1 is SGHAT and CDR2 is FQNNGV. The CDR3 contains 11 residues. The CDR3 protein is CASSLGPGSLF. The CDR3, as DNA: TGTGCCAGCAGCTTAGGACCAGGGTCCCTCTTC. The variable domain in full, with the rest retrieved from reference TRBV11-2 and TRBJ2-7, is EAGVAQSPRYKIIEKRQSVAFWCNPISGHATLYWYQQILGQGPKLLIQFQNNGVVDDSQLPKDRFSAERLKGVDSTLKIQPAKLEDSAVYLCASSLGPGSLFGPGTRLTVT.

The CDR3 DNA reads TGTGCCATCAGTGAAGGGCAGCATAGCAATCAGCCCCAGCATTTT. This gives the protein CAISEGQHSNQPQHF. The chain combines TRBV10-3 with TRBJ1-5; no firm D call. CDR1 is ENHRY, CDR2 SYGVKD, per germline. This CDR3 has 15 residues. V gave up 3 bases and J gave up 0 bases, with 9 bases separating them.

The chain links TRBV5-1 to TRBJ2-6; 7 bases align to TRBD1. The V gene's germline CDR1 is SGHRS and CDR2 YFSETQ. This CDR3 comprises 18 residues. V trimming: 0 bases; J trimming: 1 base; junction bases outside the gene matches: 7. This chain's CDR3 is CASSLGQGGSSGANVLTF. CDR3 nucleotides: TGCGCCAGCAGCTTGGGACAGGGCGGATCGTCTGGGGCCAACGTCCTGACTTTC.

This clonotype was seen more than once but under ten times. DNA of the CDR3: TGTGCCAGCAGTTCGTCAACGTTAGCCAAAAACATTCAGTACTTC. As protein: CASSSSTLAKNIQYF. The genes are TRBV12-3 or TRBV12-4 and TRBJ2-4, with no clear D. There are 15 residues in the CDR3. Trimming shortened V by 4 bases and J by 0 bases, and 10 bases separated the two germline ends.

This clonotype has a handful of counts. The chain couples TRBV4-3 to TRBJ1-2; D not certain. CDR1 and CDR2 from the germline V gene are LGHNA and YSLEER. The CDR3 has 16 amino acids. The V gene lost 0 bases and the J gene lost 0 bases, with 11 bases spanning the gap. CDR3 coding DNA: TGCGCCAGCAGCCAAGAAATCACCGCCCCTAACTATGGCTACACCTTC. It yields the protein CASSQEITAPNYGYTF.

This clonotype was seen a few times. A much larger clone differs from this one at a single base, so this may be a read error. Likely a read error: the CDR3 ends without its conserved phenylalanine or tryptophan. The chain links TRBV24-1 to TRBJ2-2; the D is unclear. V lost 5 bases to trimming and J lost 5 bases, with 14 bases between them. Looked up from germline, CDR1 is KGHDR and CDR2 is SFDVKD. This CDR3 has 15 residues. The CDR3 is CATSAPGPRTGELFL. CDR3 DNA sequence: TGTGCCACCAGTGCCCCCGGACCTCGTACCGGGGAGCTGTTTCTT.

The CDR3 region has the DNA TGTGCCAGCAGTACAGGGGGTCGGAGCACTGAAGCTTTCTTT. Its protein product is CASSTGGRSTEAFF. V and J are TRBV2 and TRBJ1-1; 8 nucleotides match TRBD1. The CDR3 has 14 amino acids. The germline V gene encodes CDR1 SNHLY and CDR2 FYNNEI. The V gene end was trimmed by 5 bases and the J gene end by 4 bases; junction bases not matched to a gene: 6.

This clonotype was counted only a few times. The chain uses TRBV7-2 and TRBJ1-6; 7 bases match TRBD1. Germline CDR1 and CDR2: SGHTA and FQGNSA. J lost 5 bases, V lost 5 bases, and 6 bases had no gene match. The CDR3 consists of 15 residues. Here the CDR3 reads CASSVGTDDNSPLHF. The CDR3 DNA reads TGTGCCAGCAGCGTGGGGACAGATGATAATTCACCCCTCCACTTT.

The chain couples TRBV29-1 to TRBJ2-5, with a weak D call TRBD1 (6 bases). The CDR3 extends over 12 amino acids. Germline CDR1 is SQVTM and CDR2 is ANQGSEA. Trimming took 4 bases from V and 5 from J, leaving 11 bases between them. In DNA form, the CDR3 reads TGCAGCGTTGGGATGGGGGCCGAGACCCAGTACTTC. Protein: CSVGMGAETQYF.

The chain combines TRBV4-2 with TRBJ1-4, with D perhaps matching TRBD1 (6 bases). V lost 2 bases to trimming and J lost 0 bases, with 10 bases between them. The V gene's germline CDR1 is LGHNA and CDR2 YNFKEQ. The CDR3 extends over 16 amino acids. CDR3 region: CASSQKGDATNEKLFF. CDR3 DNA: TGTGCCAGCAGCCAAAAGGGGGATGCAACTAATGAAAAACTGTTTTTT.

The V gene is TRBV9, the J gene TRBJ1-3, with D possibly TRBD1 on 5 matching bases. Trimming pared 0 bases from V and 3 bases from J, leaving 16 bases between. Germline V CDR1 and CDR2: SGDLS, YYNGEE. The CDR3 contains 17 residues. The chain's CDR3 is CASSVGALTGLGNTIYF. The CDR3 DNA reads as TGTGCCAGCAGCGTAGGGGCCCTAACAGGACTTGGAAACACCATATATTTT.

A few counts support this clonotype. J is TRBJ2-3 and V is TRBV5-5; D may be TRBD2 (5 bases). V gave up 3 bases and J gave up 2 bases, with 10 bases separating them. CDR1 SGHKS and CDR2 YYEKEE come from the germline V gene (reference sequence). The CDR3 is 14 residues long. The CDR3 nucleotides read TGTGCCAGCAGCTCAACCGGACTCACAGATACGCAGTATTTT. It yields the protein CASSSTGLTDTQYF.

This clonotype was seen a handful of times. The chain employs TRBV6-2 or TRBV6-3 and TRBJ2-5, with 9 bases that match TRBD1. The J call is doubtful: the DNA matches TRBJ2-7 better. There are 15 residues in the CDR3. Germline CDR1 reads MNHEY; CDR2 reads SVGEGT. The CDR3 DNA is TGTGCCAGCAGTAAACAGGGGGCTGGAGCCTACGAGCAGTACTTC. Protein product: CASSKQGAGAYEQYF.

This clonotype has a count of ten or more. The chain is built from TRBV6-5 and TRBJ1-3; no definite D call. Trimming pared 2 bases from V and 0 bases from J, leaving 8 bases between. The CDR3 contains 15 residues. CDR1 is MNHEY, CDR2 SVGAGI, per germline. CDR3 sequence: CASSYSRGSGNTIYF. The CDR3 DNA follows: TGTGCCAGCAGTTACAGCCGGGGCTCTGGAAACACCATATATTTT.

This clonotype appeared once. The chain uses TRBV7-3 and TRBJ1-6, with D unclear. There are 15 residues in the CDR3. Trimming shortened V by 2 bases and J by 7 bases, and 12 bases separated the two germline ends. Looked up from germline, CDR1 is SGHTA and CDR2 is FQGTGA. The CDR3 is CASSLGPQSNSPLHF. Here the CDR3 DNA reads TGTGCCAGCAGCTTAGGCCCTCAATCGAATTCACCCCTCCACTTT.

The J gene is TRBJ2-5, the V gene TRBV4-3; 9 nucleotides match TRBD1. V trimming: 1 base; J trimming: 3 bases; junction bases outside the gene matches: 6. Looked up from germline, CDR1 is LGHNA and CDR2 is YSLEER. The CDR3 totals 16 residues. The CDR3 protein is CASSQGQGGKEETQYF. The DNA for the CDR3 is TGCGCCAGCAGCCAAGGACAGGGGGGGAAGGAAGAGACCCAGTACTTC.